This entry concerns a single T cell receptor (beta chain). Its specificity is unknown. The CDR3 is 16 residues long. Per germline, CDR1 MNHEY and CDR2 SVGAGI. V was pared by 5 bases and J by 6 bases, with 23 bases between. Measured with immunoSEQ multiplex PCR; TCRdb has only the in-frame clones, and not every one. Seen here are 100,000 to 150,000 clones, roughly 85% observed once, and the top ten hold approximately 4.7%. This sample is drawn from a study of T cell responses to AZD1222 COVID-19 vaccine. Overall study findings and caveats: Vaccine-associated CD4 TCRs ranged over spike, dominating at 160-218 and 743-854. Seropositive status at baseline applied to only five or six AZD1222 recipients. Breadth and depth of Spike-specific TCRs rose after two AZD1222 doses.

This clonotype was sampled from an adult who received the AZD1222 COVID-19 vaccine. The genes are TRBV6-5 and TRBJ2-7; possibly TRBD1 for D (5 bases). The sequencing here drew on peripheral blood, taken 28 days after the second AZD1222 dose. The CDR3 nucleotides are TGTGCCAGCAGTAACTTTGACAGACGCGGCGCGGTCGAGCAGTACTTC. Amino acids: CASSNFDRRGAVEQYF.